Listed here are 2 T cell receptor beta chains from one sample, sequenced in a study of spatial heterogeneity in lung cancer. Each CDR3 protein is one row after TCRdb ran MiXCR on the 5' RACE reads. The repertoire holds some 25,000 distinct CDR3 sequences, roughly 13% seen once, with around 25% in the top ten. Time point of the sample: sample taken at primary tumor resection. The authors sequenced whole RNA from tumor, nontumor lung or frozen PBMC without sorting. The input for sequencing was PBMCs, taken at surgery. These receptors were taken from a female donor with early-stage non-small cell lung cancer.

This clonotype was seen many times. The rearrangement joins TRBV13 to TRBJ2-7; D not certain. V lost 8 bases to trimming and J lost 4 bases, with 12 bases between them. Germline loops: CDR1 PRHDT, CDR2 FYEKMQ (reference sequence). CDR3 size: 12 residues. CDR3: CASSAARYEQYF. The DNA of the CDR3 is TGTGCCAGCTCCGCGGCGAGATACGAGCAGTACTTC.

This clonotype turned up a few times. The CDR3 DNA sequence: TGCAGCGGGGAAACAGGGGTAGGGACTGAAGCTTTCTTT. Translated: CSGETGVGTEAFF. The chain recombines TRBV29-1 with TRBJ1-1, with 7 bases matching TRBD1. This CDR3 is built from 13 residues. V shed 7 bases, J shed 5 bases, and the junction held 10 bases outside the gene matches. Germline V gene sequence: CDR1 SQVTM, CDR2 ANQGSEA.